These T cell receptor beta chains were read from a single sample in a study of shared clonotypes between healthy human individuals. Only in-frame clones appear in the TCRdb table, and some are missing; sequencing was by immunoSEQ multiplex PCR. The table includes 550,000 to 700,000 clones, around 78% detected once. Sequencing was done on a sample of memory CD4+ T cells sorted from blood. These receptors were taken from a woman aged 30 to 39 in good health. Both conserved end residues are part of each CDR3. Each record gives: V gene, J gene, clone size, D gene, CDR3 protein, CDR3 DNA. The D gene is left open where the match is weak. Clone size appears in some rows only: once, few, many, or a class for an expanded clone.

V: TRBV28; J: TRBJ1-4; size: -; D: TRBD1; CDR3: CASSLYRQGALVVNEKLFF; DNA: TGTGCCAGCAGTTTATACAGACAGGGCGCCCTCGTAGTTAATGAAAAACTGTTTTTT
V: TRBV27; J: TRBJ2-5; size: many; D: -; CDR3: CASRDTGAAQETQYF; DNA: TGTGCCAGCAGAGACACCGGGGCAGCCCAAGAGACCCAGTACTTC
V: TRBV5-6; J: TRBJ2-7; size: -; D: TRBD1; CDR3: CASSPGQVTYEQYF; DNA: TGTGCCAGCAGCCCGGGACAGGTCACCTACGAGCAGTACTTC
V: TRBV29-1; J: TRBJ2-7; size: few; D: -; CDR3: CSGRQPGSYEQYF; DNA: TGCAGCGGGCGACAGCCAGGCTCCTACGAGCAGTACTTC
V: TRBV25-1; J: TRBJ2-1; size: few; D: TRBD2; CDR3: CASSGVAGRSYNEQFF; DNA: TGTGCCAGCAGTGGGGTAGCGGGCCGTTCGTACAATGAGCAGTTCTTC
V: TRBV5-4; J: TRBJ2-7; size: -; D: TRBD2; CDR3: CASSGGLAGGSYEQYF; DNA: TGTGCCAGCAGCGGGGGACTAGCGGGAGGATCCTACGAGCAGTACTTC
V: TRBV28; J: TRBJ1-1; size: -; D: TRBD1; CDR3: CASSLAGEGAKAFF; DNA: TGTGCCAGCAGTTTAGCCGGCGAGGGGGCGAAAGCTTTCTTT
V: TRBV7-2; J: TRBJ2-7; size: -; D: -; CDR3: CASSLFAMSYEQYF; DNA: TGTGCCAGCAGCTTGTTCGCGATGAGCTACGAGCAGTACTTC
V: TRBV27; J: TRBJ1-2; size: few; D: -; CDR3: CASSFWPNYGYTF; DNA: TGTGCCAGCAGTTTTTGGCCTAATTATGGCTACACCTTC
V: TRBV5-4; J: TRBJ2-1; size: -; D: TRBD2; CDR3: CASSLAGGWNEQFF; DNA: TGTGCCAGCAGCTTGGCGGGGGGGTGGAATGAGCAGTTCTTC
V: TRBV5-1; J: TRBJ1-2; size: -; D: TRBD1; CDR3: CASSEKTGGSGGYTF; DNA: TGCGCCAGCAGCGAGAAGACAGGGGGCTCAGGAGGCTACACCTTC
V: TRBV19; J: TRBJ2-3; size: many; D: TRBD2; CDR3: CASSIGSAGAADTQYF; DNA: TGTGCCAGTAGTATAGGGTCAGCGGGGGCGGCAGATACGCAGTATTTT
V: TRBV5-1; J: TRBJ1-1; size: -; D: -; CDR3: CASSPSGGGNTEAFF; DNA: TGCGCCAGCAGTCCATCGGGGGGAGGTAACACTGAAGCTTTCTTT
V: TRBV7-9; J: TRBJ2-1; size: -; D: TRBD1; CDR3: CASSLSSGQGGRNEQFF; DNA: TGTGCCAGCAGCTTAAGCTCTGGACAGGGAGGAAGGAATGAGCAGTTCTTC
V: TRBV5-4; J: TRBJ2-3; size: -; D: -; CDR3: CASSRTRTDTQYF; DNA: TGTGCCAGCAGCCGAACCCGCACAGATACGCAGTATTTT
V: TRBV5-8; J: TRBJ2-5; size: -; D: -; CDR3: CASSIGQLETAQYF; DNA: TGTGCCAGCAGCATTGGACAACTGGAGACGGCCCAGTACTTC
V: TRBV5-1; J: TRBJ2-2; size: -; D: TRBD2; CDR3: CASSGSGSGTGELFF; DNA: TGCGCCAGCAGCGGGAGCGGGAGTGGCACCGGGGAGCTGTTTTTT
V: TRBV29-1; J: TRBJ2-7; size: -; D: TRBD2; CDR3: CSAGGSPYEQYF; DNA: TGCAGCGCCGGGGGGAGTCCCTACGAGCAGTACTTC
V: TRBV5-1; J: TRBJ2-7; size: -; D: -; CDR3: CASSLALTISSYEQYF; DNA: TGCGCCAGCAGCTTGGCCTTGACTATCTCCTCCTACGAGCAGTACTTC
V: TRBV5-1; J: TRBJ2-7; size: many; D: TRBD2; CDR3: CASSIGLAGVGEQYF; DNA: TGCGCCAGCAGCATAGGACTAGCGGGAGTGGGAGAGCAGTACTTC
V: TRBV30; J: TRBJ1-5; size: few; D: -; CDR3: CAWSVRGYSNQPQHF; DNA: TGTGCCTGGAGTGTACGAGGATATAGCAATCAGCCCCAGCATTTT
V: TRBV19; J: TRBJ2-1; size: -; D: -; CDR3: CASSIPGEVNEQFF; DNA: TGTGCCAGTAGTATACCAGGGGAGGTCAATGAGCAGTTCTTC
V: TRBV6-1; J: TRBJ2-1; size: -; D: -; CDR3: CASSSIPDSNEQFF; DNA: TGTGCCAGCAGTTCTATTCCGGACAGCAATGAGCAGTTCTTC
V: TRBV6-6; J: TRBJ2-7; size: -; D: -; CDR3: CASSYDRYYEQYF; DNA: TGTGCCAGCAGTTACGACAGATACTACGAGCAGTACTTC
V: TRBV10-3; J: TRBJ2-7; size: -; D: TRBD1; CDR3: CAISDSGQGSYEQYF; DNA: TGTGCCATCAGTGACTCGGGACAGGGGTCCTACGAGCAGTACTTC
V: TRBV2; J: TRBJ1-3; size: -; D: -; CDR3: CASSRLSSSSGNTIYF; DNA: TGTGCCAGCAGTCGCCTTTCGAGCAGCTCTGGAAACACCATATATTTT
V: TRBV6-6; J: TRBJ2-7; size: -; D: -; CDR3: CASSPGLPKDEQYF; DNA: TGTGCCAGCAGCCCCGGCCTCCCTAAGGACGAGCAGTACTTC
V: TRBV11-2; J: TRBJ2-7; size: -; D: TRBD2; CDR3: CASRPSLAGGGDEQYF; DNA: TGTGCCAGCAGACCCAGTCTAGCGGGAGGAGGGGACGAGCAGTACTTC
V: TRBV28; J: TRBJ1-5; size: -; D: TRBD1; CDR3: CASSFVGSNRGINQPQHF; DNA: TGTGCCAGCAGTTTTGTGGGGAGCAACAGGGGAATCAATCAGCCCCAGCATTTT
V: TRBV5-1; J: TRBJ2-7; size: many; D: -; CDR3: CASSLEEQVRGEQYF; DNA: TGCGCCAGCAGCTTGGAAGAACAGGTGAGAGGCGAGCAGTACTTC
V: TRBV29-1; J: TRBJ2-1; size: once; D: -; CDR3: CSVRHGGANEQFF; DNA: TGCAGCGTTCGGCACGGAGGAGCGAATGAGCAGTTCTTC
V: TRBV7-2; J: TRBJ1-4; size: once; D: -; CDR3: CASSSGQLNEKLFF; DNA: TGTGCCAGCAGCTCCGGACAGCTTAATGAAAAACTGTTTTTT
V: TRBV9; J: TRBJ2-2; size: -; D: TRBD2; CDR3: CASSVGGTRHGELFF; DNA: TGTGCCAGCAGCGTAGGCGGGACTAGGCACGGGGAGCTGTTTTTT
V: TRBV30; J: TRBJ2-5; size: -; D: -; CDR3: CAWRAGGGETQYF; DNA: TGTGCCTGGAGGGCCGGCGGCGGCGAGACCCAGTACTTC
V: TRBV23-1; J: TRBJ1-5; size: -; D: -; CDR3: CASSQVADRQPQHF; DNA: TGCGCCAGCAGCCAAGTAGCGGACAGACAGCCCCAGCATTTT
V: TRBV27; J: TRBJ2-7; size: -; D: -; CDR3: CASSPSLGGRTYEQYF; DNA: TGTGCCAGCAGTCCTTCCCTGGGGGGCCGAACCTACGAGCAGTACTTC
V: TRBV2; J: TRBJ2-7; size: -; D: -; CDR3: CASSNRPLYEQYF; DNA: TGTGCCAGCAGTAACAGGCCCCTATACGAGCAGTACTTC
V: TRBV2; J: TRBJ2-7; size: -; D: -; CDR3: CASSREQGSYEQYF; DNA: TGTGCCAGCAGCCGCGAACAGGGCTCCTACGAGCAGTACTTC
V: TRBV19; J: TRBJ1-2; size: once; D: TRBD1; CDR3: CATEDRGGRNYGYTF; DNA: TGTGCCACAGAAGACAGGGGCGGGAGAAACTATGGCTACACCTTC
V: TRBV19; J: TRBJ2-2; size: -; D: -; CDR3: CASSLGTGNTGELFF; DNA: TGTGCCAGTAGTCTCGGGACGGGAAACACCGGGGAGCTGTTTTTT